These T cell receptor beta chains were read from a single sample in a study of immune evolution from preneoplasia to lung adenocarcinoma. Libraries were prepared by immunoSEQ multiplex PCR; TCRdb keeps only in-frame clonotypes and omits some of them. The sample shows about 6,500 clones, roughly 80% of them seen only once. The sequenced material came from FFPE invasive lung adenocarcinoma tissue. All receptors derive from a person aged 55-75 years with lung adenocarcinoma. CDR3s include the opening cysteine and the closing phenylalanine or tryptophan. The D gene is left open where the match is weak. Only some rows state a clone size, as once, few, many or a class for expanded clones.

d_gene,abundance,j_gene,v_gene,CDR3nt,CDR3aa
-,-,TRBJ2-7,TRBV29-1,TGCAGCGTTTACACAAACTACGAGCAGTACTTC,CSVYTNYEQYF
-,-,TRBJ2-5,TRBV29-1,TGCAGCGGCGGTTTAGGGCAACAAGAGACCCAGTACTTC,CSGGLGQQETQYF
-,-,TRBJ1-1,TRBV11-2,TGTGCCAGCAGCTCTCGGGGGAGGAGTGAAGCTTTCTTT,CASSSRGRSEAFF
TRBD1,-,TRBJ2-5,TRBV2,TGTGCCAGCGGGGGACAGGGTACAGAGACCCAGTACTTC,CASGGQGTETQYF
-,-,TRBJ1-1,TRBV9,TGTGCCAGCAGCGTAGACCCTGGGGTTGGAACTGAAGCTTTCTTT,CASSVDPGVGTEAFF
-,-,TRBJ2-3,TRBV9,TGTGCCAGCAGCGTGTCGGCGGAGGGCACAGATACGCAGTATTTT,CASSVSAEGTDTQYF
-,-,TRBJ1-1,TRBV18,TGTGCCAGCTCACCCTACGTTCTCGACACTGAAGCTTTCTTT,CASSPYVLDTEAFF
-,once,TRBJ2-1,TRBV30,TGTGCCTGGAGTGGAGGCGAGCTAGCCCACACAGAAAATGAGCAGTTCTTC,CAWSGGELAHTENEQFF
-,-,TRBJ2-7,TRBV6-6,TGTGCCAGCAGTTACTCGAGGGGGGACTTCGAGCAGTACTTC,CASSYSRGDFEQYF
TRBD2,-,TRBJ2-3,TRBV6-6,TGTGCCAGCAGTTCTAGCGGCTTCACAGATACGCAGTATTTT,CASSSSGFTDTQYF